This T cell receptor beta chain was recovered during a study of shared clonotypes between healthy human individuals. This table comes from immunoSEQ multiplex PCR, and its TCRdb copy is limited to in-frame clones, with some not included. The repertoire holds fewer than 550,000 clones, over 75% seen once, with around 13% in the top ten. Every contributor of samples was a Caucasian grown-up residing in Nashville, Tennessee. This TCR came from a woman aged 40 to 55 in good health. Some clones in this sample may be carry-over from other donors' samples. Sequenced: PBMCs.

CDR3 sequence (DNA): TGCGCCAGCAGCTTTAGAGGATTTGACGCGCAGTTCTTC. Translating gives CASSFRGFDAQFF. This sequence joins TRBV5-1 and TRBJ2-1; D is unclear. The CDR3 is 13 residues long. Looked up from germline, CDR1 is SGHRS and CDR2 is YFSETQ. Trimming took off 2 bases at V and 12 bases at J, with 15 bases between the two ends.